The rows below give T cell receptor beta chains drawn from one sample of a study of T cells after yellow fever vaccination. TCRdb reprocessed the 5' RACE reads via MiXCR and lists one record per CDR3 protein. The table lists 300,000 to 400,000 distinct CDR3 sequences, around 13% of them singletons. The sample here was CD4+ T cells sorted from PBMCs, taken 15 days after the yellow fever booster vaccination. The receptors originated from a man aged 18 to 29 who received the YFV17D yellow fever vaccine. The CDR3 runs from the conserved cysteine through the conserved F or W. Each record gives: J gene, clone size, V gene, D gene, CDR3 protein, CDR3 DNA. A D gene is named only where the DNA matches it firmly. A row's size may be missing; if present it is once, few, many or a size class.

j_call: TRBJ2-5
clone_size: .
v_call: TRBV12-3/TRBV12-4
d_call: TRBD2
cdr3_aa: CASTSSGGAETQYF
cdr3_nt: TGTGCCAGCACCAGTAGCGGGGGGGCTGAGACCCAGTACTTC

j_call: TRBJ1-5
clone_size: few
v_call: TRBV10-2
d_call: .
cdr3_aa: CASASGMSNQPQHF
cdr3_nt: TGCGCCAGCGCATCAGGGATGAGCAATCAGCCCCAGCATTTT

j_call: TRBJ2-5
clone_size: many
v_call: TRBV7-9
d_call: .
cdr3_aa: CAGGGQETQYF
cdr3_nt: TGTGCCGGAGGGGGTCAAGAGACCCAGTACTTC

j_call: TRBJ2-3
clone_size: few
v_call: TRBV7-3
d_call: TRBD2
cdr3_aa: CASSRTAGGLEDTQYF
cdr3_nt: TGTGCCAGCAGCCGGACAGCGGGGGGCCTTGAAGATACGCAGTATTTT

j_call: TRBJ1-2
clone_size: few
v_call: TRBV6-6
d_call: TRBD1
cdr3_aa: CASSRDRVTIAF
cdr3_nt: TGTGCCAGCAGCCGGGACAGGGTAACGATCGCCTTC

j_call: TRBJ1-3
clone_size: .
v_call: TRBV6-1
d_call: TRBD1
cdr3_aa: CASSKDSQGQGARGNTIYF
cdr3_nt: TGTGCCAGCTCTAAGGATTCACAGGGACAGGGGGCGCGAGGAAACACCATATATTTT

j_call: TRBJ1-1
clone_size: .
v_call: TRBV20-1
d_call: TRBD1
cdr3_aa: CSPRGGTPGDTEAFF
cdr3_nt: TGCAGTCCGCGAGGGGGCACCCCGGGGGACACTGAAGCTTTCTTT

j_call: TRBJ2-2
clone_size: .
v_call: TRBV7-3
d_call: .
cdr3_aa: CASSSDSDGGPGELFF
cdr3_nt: TGTGCCAGCAGCTCCGATTCCGACGGGGGGCCCGGGGAGCTGTTTTTT

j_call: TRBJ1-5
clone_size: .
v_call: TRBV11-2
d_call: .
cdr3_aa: CASSSIRGHRQPQHF
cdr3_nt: TGTGCCAGCAGCTCAATCAGGGGACACCGTCAGCCCCAGCATTTT

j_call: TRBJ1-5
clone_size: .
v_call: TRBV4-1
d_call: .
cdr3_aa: CASSLLWTEPQHF
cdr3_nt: TGCGCCAGCAGCCTACTATGGACAGAGCCCCAGCATTTT

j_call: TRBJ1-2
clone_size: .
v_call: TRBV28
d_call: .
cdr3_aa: CASSPPARVPISGYTF
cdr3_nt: TGTGCCAGCAGTCCTCCCGCGCGGGTCCCTATTTCCGGCTACACCTTC

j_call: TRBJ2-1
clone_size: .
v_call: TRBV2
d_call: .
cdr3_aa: CASSRTGFNEQFF
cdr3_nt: TGTGCCAGCAGTAGAACAGGGTTCAATGAGCAGTTCTTC

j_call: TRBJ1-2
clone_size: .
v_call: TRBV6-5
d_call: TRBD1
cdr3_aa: CASSPQGSQGYTF
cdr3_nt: TGTGCCAGCAGTCCACAGGGGTCTCAGGGCTACACCTTC

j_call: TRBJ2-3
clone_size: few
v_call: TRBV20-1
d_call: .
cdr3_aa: CSAITESDTQYF
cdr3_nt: TGCAGTGCTATTACGGAATCAGATACGCAGTATTTT

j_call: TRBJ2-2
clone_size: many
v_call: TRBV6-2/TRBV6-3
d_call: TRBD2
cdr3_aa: CASSPGVAGARELFF
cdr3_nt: TGTGCCAGCAGCCCCGGGGTAGCGGGGGCCCGGGAGCTGTTTTTT

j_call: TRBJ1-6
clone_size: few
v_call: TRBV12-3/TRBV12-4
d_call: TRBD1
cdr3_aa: CASSSRMGQGDYNSPLHF
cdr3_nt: TGTGCCAGCAGTTCCAGGATGGGACAGGGCGACTATAATTCACCCCTCCACTTT

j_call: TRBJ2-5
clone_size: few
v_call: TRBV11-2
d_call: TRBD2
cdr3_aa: CASRHSGGARMTQYF
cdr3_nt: TGTGCCAGCAGACATAGCGGGGGGGCCCGGATGACCCAGTACTTC

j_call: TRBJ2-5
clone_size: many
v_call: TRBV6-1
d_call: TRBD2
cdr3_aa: CASSEDRPPGGTQYF
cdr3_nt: TGTGCCAGCAGTGAAGATAGGCCCCCGGGAGGGACCCAGTACTTC

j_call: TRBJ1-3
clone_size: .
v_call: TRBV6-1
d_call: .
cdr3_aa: CASSERQTPGNTIYF
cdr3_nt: TGTGCCAGCAGTGAACGGCAGACTCCTGGAAACACCATATATTTT

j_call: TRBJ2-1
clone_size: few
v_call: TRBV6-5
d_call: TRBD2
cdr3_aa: CASSRAIWGGNEQFF
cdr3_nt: TGTGCCAGCAGCCGCGCGATTTGGGGGGGTAATGAGCAGTTCTTC

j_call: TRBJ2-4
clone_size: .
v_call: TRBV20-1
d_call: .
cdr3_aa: CSAPRVNIQYF
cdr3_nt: TGCAGTGCTCCCAGGGTAAACATTCAGTACTTC

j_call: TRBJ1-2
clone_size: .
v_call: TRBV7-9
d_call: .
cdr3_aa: CASSDGSSRGGYTF
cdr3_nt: TGTGCCAGCAGCGATGGGTCCTCACGGGGAGGCTACACCTTC

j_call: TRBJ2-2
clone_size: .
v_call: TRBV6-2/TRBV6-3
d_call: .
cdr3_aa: CASNYGWGAGELFF
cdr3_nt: TGTGCCAGCAACTACGGCTGGGGGGCCGGGGAGCTGTTTTTT

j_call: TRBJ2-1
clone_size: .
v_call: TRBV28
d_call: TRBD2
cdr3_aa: CASSFSAGGRNEQFF
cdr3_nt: TGTGCCAGCAGTTTCTCAGCGGGGGGGAGGAATGAGCAGTTCTTC

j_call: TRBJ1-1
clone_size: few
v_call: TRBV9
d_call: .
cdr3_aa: CASSVLSDTNTEAFF
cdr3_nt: TGTGCCAGCAGCGTCCTATCCGACACGAACACTGAAGCTTTCTTT

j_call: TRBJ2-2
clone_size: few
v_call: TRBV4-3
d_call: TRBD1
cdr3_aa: CASSQGTGITGELFF
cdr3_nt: TGCGCCAGCAGCCAAGGGACAGGAATCACCGGGGAGCTGTTTTTT

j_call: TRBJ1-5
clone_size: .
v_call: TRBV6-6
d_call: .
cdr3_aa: CASRTTQQRQPQHF
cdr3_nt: TGTGCCAGCAGAACCACCCAACAAAGACAGCCCCAGCATTTT

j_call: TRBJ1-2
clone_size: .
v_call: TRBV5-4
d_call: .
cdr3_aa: CASSLTGKMVGYTF
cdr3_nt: TGTGCCAGCAGCTTGACAGGGAAGATGGTTGGCTACACCTTC

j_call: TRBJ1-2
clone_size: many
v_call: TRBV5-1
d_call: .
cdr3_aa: CASSPGSGNGYTF
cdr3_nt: TGCGCCAGCAGCCCGGGAAGTGGGAACGGCTACACCTTC

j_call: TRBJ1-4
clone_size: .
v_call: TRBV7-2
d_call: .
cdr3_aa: CASRWWESTNEKLFF
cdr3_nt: TGTGCCAGCAGATGGTGGGAGTCAACTAATGAAAAACTGTTTTTT

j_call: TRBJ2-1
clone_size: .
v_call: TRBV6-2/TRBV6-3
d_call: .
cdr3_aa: CASSYGLYNEQFF
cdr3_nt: TGTGCCAGCAGTTACGGCCTCTACAATGAGCAGTTCTTC

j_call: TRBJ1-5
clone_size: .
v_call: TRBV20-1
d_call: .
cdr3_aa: CSARELGRDSNQPQHF
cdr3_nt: TGCAGTGCTAGAGAGTTGGGCAGGGATAGCAATCAGCCCCAGCATTTT

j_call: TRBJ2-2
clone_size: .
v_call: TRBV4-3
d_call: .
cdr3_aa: CASSQDGDTGELFF
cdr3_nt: TGCGCCAGCAGCCAAGATGGGGATACCGGGGAGCTGTTTTTT

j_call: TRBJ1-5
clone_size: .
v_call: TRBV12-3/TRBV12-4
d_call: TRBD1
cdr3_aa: CASSNRDRSFAQHF
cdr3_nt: TGTGCCAGCAGTAACCGGGACAGGTCCTTTGCCCAGCATTTT

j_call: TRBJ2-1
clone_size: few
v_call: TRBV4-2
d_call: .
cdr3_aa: CASSQEGEKGQFF
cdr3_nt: TGTGCCAGCAGCCAAGAAGGTGAAAAGGGTCAGTTCTTC

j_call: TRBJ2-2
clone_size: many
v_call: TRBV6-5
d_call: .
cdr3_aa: CASRGYGELFF
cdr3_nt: TGTGCCAGCAGGGGGTACGGGGAGCTGTTTTTT

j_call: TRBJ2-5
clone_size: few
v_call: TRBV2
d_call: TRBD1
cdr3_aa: CASTPDRGRLKTQYF
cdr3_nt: TGTGCCAGCACCCCTGACAGGGGTAGATTGAAGACCCAGTACTTC

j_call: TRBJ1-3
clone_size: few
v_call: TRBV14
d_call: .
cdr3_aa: CASSQVWSGNTIYF
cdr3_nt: TGTGCCAGCAGCCAAGTGTGGTCCGGAAACACCATATATTTT

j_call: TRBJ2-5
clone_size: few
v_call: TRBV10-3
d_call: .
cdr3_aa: CAISDTGQETQYF
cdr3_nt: TGTGCCATCAGTGACACAGGGCAAGAGACCCAGTACTTC

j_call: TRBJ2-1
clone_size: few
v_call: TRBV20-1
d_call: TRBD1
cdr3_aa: CSAPTGVGEQFF
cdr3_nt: TGCAGTGCTCCGACAGGGGTAGGTGAGCAGTTCTTC